The rows below give T cell receptor beta chains drawn from one sample of a study of blood T cell repertoires in COVID-19. The repertoire was sequenced with immunoSEQ multiplex PCR; TCRdb's copy has only in-frame clones and lacks some. The sample records tens of thousands of clones, 73% being singletons. The sequenced sample was peripheral blood. Receptors were obtained from a woman aged 50 to 65 with active or convalescent COVID-19. Each CDR3 is given with its conserved first and last residue. D genes are given only for firm matches. Size tells how often a clone was seen (once, few, many) or the class of an expanded clone, and some rows leave it out.

J: TRBJ2-3
D: .
V: TRBV4-2
size: .
DNA: TGTGCCAGCAGCCAAGAAGAGGGCAGTGCAGATACGCAGTATTTT
CDR3: CASSQEEGSADTQYF

J: TRBJ2-5
D: .
V: TRBV10-3
size: .
DNA: TGTGCCGCCGGCGGGGTTGGAGAGACCCAGTACTTC
CDR3: CAAGGVGETQYF

J: TRBJ2-1
D: TRBD2
V: TRBV5-1
size: .
DNA: TGCGCCAGCAGCCGTGGGACTAGCGGGAGCTCCTACAATGAGCAGTTCTTC
CDR3: CASSRGTSGSSYNEQFF

J: TRBJ2-1
D: TRBD2
V: TRBV7-6
size: few
DNA: TGTGCCAGCAGCCCCTTACTAGCGGGAGCCCCCTACAATGAGCAGTTCTTC
CDR3: CASSPLLAGAPYNEQFF

J: TRBJ1-3
D: .
V: TRBV7-6
size: .
DNA: TGTGCCAGCAGTTTAGATCCATGGGGGCAGGCTGGAAACACCATATATTTT
CDR3: CASSLDPWGQAGNTIYF

J: TRBJ1-6
D: .
V: TRBV3-1/TRBV3-2
size: once
DNA: TGTGCCAGCAGCCAACTCTCGGTGGATTCACCCCTCCACTTT
CDR3: CASSQLSVDSPLHF

J: TRBJ2-7
D: .
V: TRBV7-8
size: .
DNA: TGTGCCAGCAGCTTAACGGCTAGCGTAACCTACGAGCAGTACTTC
CDR3: CASSLTASVTYEQYF

J: TRBJ1-3
D: .
V: TRBV27
size: .
DNA: TGTGCCAGCAGTTTGAGGGCGGGGGGTTTGGGAGGAAACACCATATATTTT
CDR3: CASSLRAGGLGGNTIYF

J: TRBJ2-3
D: .
V: TRBV11-2
size: .
DNA: TGTGCCAGCAGCTATGGAGGAAGGCCGAGCGCAGATACGCAGTATTTT
CDR3: CASSYGGRPSADTQYF

J: TRBJ2-5
D: TRBD2
V: TRBV19
size: .
DNA: TGTGCCAGTAGTCTTACGTCGGGGGGAGAGACCCAGTACTTC
CDR3: CASSLTSGGETQYF

J: TRBJ2-5
D: TRBD1
V: TRBV7-2
size: once
DNA: TGTGCCAGCAGCAAGGGACAGGCCCAAGAGACCCAGTACTTC
CDR3: CASSKGQAQETQYF

J: TRBJ2-5
D: .
V: TRBV10-3
size: .
DNA: TGTGCCATCGGACTAACCGAAGAGACCCAGTACTTC
CDR3: CAIGLTEETQYF

J: TRBJ2-5
D: .
V: TRBV5-4
size: .
DNA: TGTGCCAGCAGCTTGCAGAACAGTCACCAAGAGACCCAGTACTTC
CDR3: CASSLQNSHQETQYF

J: TRBJ1-2
D: .
V: TRBV5-5
size: .
DNA: TGTGCCAGCAGCTTAAGCACCTATTATGGCTACACCTTC
CDR3: CASSLSTYYGYTF

J: TRBJ2-2
D: .
V: TRBV6-6
size: once
DNA: TGTGCCAGCAGCATTTTTAGCGCGGCGAACACCGGGGAGCTGTTTTTT
CDR3: CASSIFSAANTGELFF

J: TRBJ2-5
D: .
V: TRBV5-4
size: .
DNA: TGTGCCAGCCGCGGGCAAGAGACCCAGTACTTC
CDR3: CASRGQETQYF

J: TRBJ1-2
D: TRBD1
V: TRBV10-3
size: .
DNA: TGTGCCATCAGTGAGTCACCGGGACAGGGGAAGGAACGGACGGCCGGCTACACCTTC
CDR3: CAISESPGQGKERTAGYTF

J: TRBJ2-5
D: .
V: TRBV4-1
size: once
DNA: TGCGCCAGCAGCCAAGGGGCAATCGGCGAGACCCAGTACTTC
CDR3: CASSQGAIGETQYF

J: TRBJ1-2
D: .
V: TRBV7-8
size: .
DNA: TGTGCCAGCAGCTTAGCGGACAGCACCATCTATGGCTACACCTTC
CDR3: CASSLADSTIYGYTF

J: TRBJ2-2
D: TRBD2
V: TRBV30
size: few
DNA: TGTGCCTCCCCGGGGGGGAGACAGACCGGGGAGCTGTTTTTT
CDR3: CASPGGRQTGELFF

J: TRBJ2-1
D: .
V: TRBV29-1
size: .
DNA: TGCAGCGTTGTTGGAGAGCAGACCTACAATGAGCAGTTCTTC
CDR3: CSVVGEQTYNEQFF

J: TRBJ2-5
D: .
V: TRBV11-1
size: .
DNA: TGTGCCAGCAGCTTAGGTTTCCAGTCCCAAGAGACCCAGTACTTC
CDR3: CASSLGFQSQETQYF

J: TRBJ1-1
D: .
V: TRBV30
size: .
DNA: TGTGCCTGGAGCAATGGACAATCTGAAGCTTTCTTT
CDR3: CAWSNGQSEAFF

J: TRBJ2-7
D: .
V: TRBV10-1
size: few
DNA: TGCGCCAGCAGTGACAGTCAGTACGAGCAGTACTTC
CDR3: CASSDSQYEQYF

J: TRBJ1-5
D: .
V: TRBV30
size: once
DNA: TGTGCCTGGTCGGGACAAATCAATCAGCCCCAGCATTTT
CDR3: CAWSGQINQPQHF

J: TRBJ2-3
D: TRBD2
V: TRBV28
size: .
DNA: TGTGCCAGCAGTTTCACTAGCGGGAGGGCCACAGATACGCAGTATTTT
CDR3: CASSFTSGRATDTQYF

J: TRBJ2-3
D: TRBD2
V: TRBV7-9
size: .
DNA: TGTGCCAGCAGCTTAGCAGCGGGAGATGGTAAAGATACGCAGTATTTT
CDR3: CASSLAAGDGKDTQYF

J: TRBJ1-3
D: .
V: TRBV5-4
size: .
DNA: TGTGCCAGCAGCCCACGGGATGGGTCGGTCTCTGGAAACACCATATATTTT
CDR3: CASSPRDGSVSGNTIYF

J: TRBJ1-6
D: TRBD1
V: TRBV3-1/TRBV3-2
size: .
DNA: TGTGCCAGCAGCCAAGATCCAGGGACAGTCTATAATTCACCCCTCCACTTT
CDR3: CASSQDPGTVYNSPLHF

J: TRBJ2-5
D: TRBD2
V: TRBV7-9
size: .
DNA: TGTGCCAGCAGCTTTGCGGGAGGGCCGGGGGAGACCCAGTACTTC
CDR3: CASSFAGGPGETQYF

J: TRBJ2-7
D: TRBD1
V: TRBV7-9
size: .
DNA: TGTGCCAGCTCGGCAGGGACAGGGATCAACGAGCAGTACTTC
CDR3: CASSAGTGINEQYF

J: TRBJ1-5
D: .
V: TRBV7-9
size: few
DNA: TGTGCCAGCAGCTTAGGGAGGTTAAAACAGGGAGTATATGATCAGCCCCAGCATTTT
CDR3: CASSLGRLKQGVYDQPQHF

J: TRBJ2-3
D: .
V: TRBV20-1
size: .
DNA: TGCAGTGCTAGTAATAGCGTTACGCAGTATTTT
CDR3: CSASNSVTQYF

J: TRBJ2-1
D: .
V: TRBV28
size: .
DNA: TGTGCCAGCACCCCACTTTCGGGTTACAATGAGCAGTTCTTC
CDR3: CASTPLSGYNEQFF

J: TRBJ1-2
D: .
V: TRBV7-9
size: .
DNA: TGTGCCAGCGACCCCGGGGGGCCGCCGAATGGCTACACCTTC
CDR3: CASDPGGPPNGYTF

J: TRBJ2-5
D: TRBD2
V: TRBV2
size: .
DNA: TGTGCCAGCAGCCGCCGGACTAGCGGGATGGAGACCCAGTACTTC
CDR3: CASSRRTSGMETQYF

J: TRBJ1-2
D: .
V: TRBV5-1
size: .
DNA: TGCGCCAGCACCCAGGGCAGGGCCGTTCCCTACACCTTC
CDR3: CASTQGRAVPYTF

J: TRBJ1-1
D: .
V: TRBV5-1
size: .
DNA: TGCGCCAGCAGCTTGGCCCCAGGGTCGGTCACTGAAGCTTTCTTT
CDR3: CASSLAPGSVTEAFF

J: TRBJ2-7
D: .
V: TRBV3-1/TRBV3-2
size: .
DNA: TGTGCCAGCAGCCAAGTTCGTTGGGGGGACGAGCAGTACTTC
CDR3: CASSQVRWGDEQYF

J: TRBJ1-1
D: TRBD1
V: TRBV24-1
size: .
DNA: TGTGCCACCGAGGGGACAGGGATGAACACTGAAGCTTTCTTT
CDR3: CATEGTGMNTEAFF

J: TRBJ1-2
D: .
V: TRBV14
size: once
DNA: TGTGCCAGCAGCCCCCGACAGGTTGATGGCTACACCTTC
CDR3: CASSPRQVDGYTF

J: TRBJ1-2
D: TRBD1
V: TRBV7-9
size: .
DNA: TGTGCCAGCAGCTTAGTGGGACAGGGACCTAACTATGGCTACACCTTC
CDR3: CASSLVGQGPNYGYTF

J: TRBJ1-2
D: .
V: TRBV18
size: .
DNA: TGTGCCAGCTCACCCCGAGAATCAGGGACTATTAGCTACACCTTC
CDR3: CASSPRESGTISYTF

J: TRBJ1-1
D: .
V: TRBV3-1/TRBV3-2
size: .
DNA: TGTGCCAGCAGCCACCCCGATAGGACAAACACTGAAGCTTTCTTT
CDR3: CASSHPDRTNTEAFF

J: TRBJ1-2
D: TRBD1
V: TRBV3-1/TRBV3-2
size: .
DNA: TGTGCCAGCAGCCAACCCTGGACAGGGTCCTATGGCTACACCTTC
CDR3: CASSQPWTGSYGYTF

J: TRBJ1-4
D: TRBD1
V: TRBV5-1
size: .
DNA: TGCGCCAGCAGCTTGGGCTCGGGACAGGGGAATGAAAAACTGTTTTTT
CDR3: CASSLGSGQGNEKLFF

J: TRBJ2-2
D: .
V: TRBV19
size: .
DNA: TGTGCCAGTAGTATAGACAGGGGTACCGGGGAGCTGTTTTTT
CDR3: CASSIDRGTGELFF

J: TRBJ1-1
D: TRBD1
V: TRBV9
size: .
DNA: TGTGCCAGCAGCAGAGAGGACAGGGGGCTGGGCACTGAAGCTTTCTTT
CDR3: CASSREDRGLGTEAFF

J: TRBJ2-1
D: TRBD2
V: TRBV2
size: .
DNA: TGTGCCAGCAGTGAGGGTGCGGGAGGCTACAATGAGCAGTTCTTC
CDR3: CASSEGAGGYNEQFF

J: TRBJ2-3
D: .
V: TRBV4-2
size: .
DNA: TGTGCCAGCAGCCAGCAGGGAAGGGATACGCAGTATTTT
CDR3: CASSQQGRDTQYF

J: TRBJ2-7
D: TRBD2
V: TRBV28
size: .
DNA: TGTGCCAGCAGTTTTTGGCTAGCGGGATCTCTCAGTCTGGGATACGAGCAGTACTTC
CDR3: CASSFWLAGSLSLGYEQYF

J: TRBJ1-1
D: .
V: TRBV19
size: once
DNA: TGTGCCAGTAGGAGAACAGTGCTGAACACTGAAGCTTTCTTT
CDR3: CASRRTVLNTEAFF

J: TRBJ1-6
D: TRBD1
V: TRBV2
size: few
DNA: TGTGCCAGCAGTGAGACAGGGGACTTTAATTCACCCCTCCACTTT
CDR3: CASSETGDFNSPLHF

J: TRBJ1-5
D: .
V: TRBV12-2
size: .
DNA: TGTGCAAGTCGCTTAGCGTACAGGGTCCTCAATCAGCCCCAGCATTTT
CDR3: CASRLAYRVLNQPQHF

J: TRBJ2-3
D: .
V: TRBV7-2
size: .
DNA: TGTGCCAGCAGCTTAAGTAGCGTAAGAACAGATACGCAGTATTTT
CDR3: CASSLSSVRTDTQYF

J: TRBJ2-2
D: .
V: TRBV11-2
size: .
DNA: TGTGCCAGCAGCTTATACATATTCACCGGGGAGCTGTTTTTT
CDR3: CASSLYIFTGELFF

J: TRBJ2-7
D: .
V: TRBV28
size: .
DNA: TGTGCCAGCAGTTTATCGGGATACGAGCAGTACTTC
CDR3: CASSLSGYEQYF

J: TRBJ1-5
D: TRBD1
V: TRBV30
size: .
DNA: TGTGCCTGGAGTGCGGACAGGGGGCTTAGTCAGCCCCAGCATTTT
CDR3: CAWSADRGLSQPQHF

J: TRBJ1-6
D: TRBD1
V: TRBV13
size: .
DNA: TGTGCCAGCAGCTTAGGCAGGGGGGACCAGTCACCCCTCCACTTT
CDR3: CASSLGRGDQSPLHF